One and the same sample provided the 9 T cell receptor beta chains below, sequenced in a study of blood T cell repertoires in COVID-19. This table comes from immunoSEQ multiplex PCR, and its TCRdb copy is limited to in-frame clones, with some not included. The table shows about 80,000 clones, with about nine tenths occurring only once. Sequenced sample: peripheral blood. These TCRs come from an elderly woman with acute or convalescent COVID-19.

This clone showed up just once. This rearrangement joins TRBV5-4 to TRBJ2-2; 8 bases are shared with TRBD2. The CDR3 runs to 16 residues. Germline V gene lookup returns CDR1 SGHNT and CDR2 YYREEE (reference sequence). Trimming took 3 bases from V and 4 from J; bases not matched to a gene: 8. CDR3 in amino acids: CASSSVAGIGTGELFF. Written as DNA, the CDR3 is TGTGCCAGCAGCTCGGTAGCGGGAATCGGCACCGGGGAGCTGTTTTTT.

The chain links TRBV9 to TRBJ1-4, with D possibly matching TRBD1 (6 bases). The CDR3 is 15 residues long. Deletions cut 2 bases from V and 6 bases from J, with 14 bases between. CDR1 is SGDLS and CDR2 is YYNGEE in the germline V gene. The CDR3 bases are TGTGCCAGCAGCGTCCAAACAGGGTTAGATGAAAAACTGTTTTTT. Amino acid sequence: CASSVQTGLDEKLFF.

Here the CDR3 reads CASSPPRTTGNEQFF. CDR3 coding DNA: TGTGCCAGCTCACCACCGCGGACTACCGGCAATGAGCAGTTCTTC. This chain joins TRBV18 and TRBJ2-1; possibly TRBD2 for D (6 bases). CDR3 length: 15 residues. V was cut by 0 bases and J by 6 bases, with 12 bases left in between. Germline V gene sequence: CDR1 KGHSH, CDR2 LQKENI.

The CDR3 DNA follows: TGCGCCAGCAGCTTGTTACGGGGATTGAGACCAGATACGCAGTATTTT. Translation gives CASSLLRGLRPDTQYF. This chain uses TRBV5-1 with TRBJ2-3; D is possibly TRBD2 (5 bases). Germline assignment: CDR1 SGHRS and CDR2 YFSETQ. The V and J ends lost 1 base and 4 bases respectively, with 16 bases between them. CDR3 size: 16 residues.

The rearrangement links TRBV4-2 to TRBJ2-3; TRBD2 agrees at 9 bases. The CDR3 has 16 residues. Germline V CDR1 and CDR2: LGHNA, YNFKEQ. The V segment lost 1 base and the J segment 4 bases; nucleotides outside the gene matches: 6. The CDR3 protein is CASSQAERGAADTQYF. The CDR3 bases are TGTGCCAGCAGCCAAGCTGAGCGGGGGGCGGCAGATACGCAGTATTTT.

The rearrangement joins TRBV27 to TRBJ1-2; 9 positions match TRBD1. With 2 bases clipped from V and 7 bases from J, the junction kept 14 bases outside the gene matches. CDR1 is MNHEY and CDR2 is SMNVEV in the germline V gene (reference sequence). This CDR3 contains 17 residues. In DNA, the CDR3 is TGTGCCAGCAGTTTAGGAACCGGGACAGGGACATTGCGTGGCTACACCTTC. Protein: CASSLGTGTGTLRGYTF.

V gene TRBV19 combines with J gene TRBJ1-2; 8 nucleotides line up with TRBD1. Germline-derived CDR1 and CDR2 are LNHDA and SQIVND (reference sequence). With V trimmed by 5 bases and J by 8 bases, 4 bases remained unmatched. This CDR3 has 12 residues. Written as DNA, the CDR3 is TGTGCCAGTAGTTCTGGGACAGGAGGCTACACCTTC. Translating it yields CASSSGTGGYTF.

This chain uses TRBV19 with TRBJ1-1, with 9 bases fitting TRBD1. The V and J ends lost 6 bases and 1 base, in that order; junction bases with no gene match: 6. From germline, CDR1 is LNHDA and CDR2 SQIVND (reference sequence). This CDR3 has 15 residues. CDR3 region: CASRITTGGNTEAFF. As DNA, the CDR3 is TGTGCCAGTAGAATTACGACAGGGGGGAACACTGAAGCTTTCTTT.

The J gene is TRBJ1-5, the V gene TRBV29-1; D remains unclear. V lost 4 bases to trimming and J lost 15 bases, with 10 bases between them. CDR1 is SQVTM, CDR2 ANQGSEA, per germline. CDR3 size: 9 residues. The CDR3 here is CSVGAKRHF. The CDR3 nucleotides read TGCAGCGTTGGGGCCAAAAGGCATTTT.